Listed here are 32 T cell receptor beta chains from one sample, sequenced in a study of OX40 agonist ivuxolimab in advanced cancers. Here immunoSEQ multiplex PCR was the method, and the copy in TCRdb shows in-frame clones only, minus some. The sample includes over 50,000 clones, under 90% of them seen just once. The specimen was CD4+ or CD8+ T cells sorted from blood, collected in a trial of the OX40 agonist ivuxolimab. All receptors come from an adult with an advanced solid tumor such as melanoma, head and neck, liver or kidney cancer.

The J gene is TRBJ2-7, the V gene TRBV19; TRBD2 matches 10 bases. V dropped 3 bases and J dropped 0; count of bases not matched to a gene: 14. The CDR3 runs to 19 residues. Germline V gene lookup returns CDR1 LNHDA and CDR2 SQIVND (reference sequence). The CDR3 spells CASSIIPPTSGDRSYEQYF. CDR3 in DNA: TGTGCCAGTAGTATTATTCCACCTACTAGCGGGGACCGCTCCTACGAGCAGTACTTC.

The V gene is TRBV7-2, the J gene TRBJ2-3; TRBD2 might be the D (7 bases). The germline V gene encodes CDR1 SGHTA and CDR2 FQGNSA. Trimming cost V 5 bases and J 3 bases, with 15 bases left between them. The CDR3 contains 15 residues. The CDR3 reads CASSPPGGVTDTQYF. The DNA for the CDR3 is TGTGCCAGCAGCCCCCCGGGGGGCGTGACAGATACGCAGTATTTT.

The chain couples TRBV15 to TRBJ2-2; weak D call: TRBD1 (6 bases). Trimming pared 2 bases from V and 5 bases from J, leaving 9 bases between. The CDR3 has 14 amino acids. Germline V gene lookup returns CDR1 LNHNV and CDR2 YYDKDF (reference sequence). The CDR3 coding sequence is TGTGCCACCAGCAGAAAACAGGGTACCGGGGAGCTGTTTTTT. It yields the protein CATSRKQGTGELFF.

The chain carries TRBV28 and TRBJ1-2, with D possibly matching TRBD1 (5 bases). Germline V gene lookup returns CDR1 MDHEN and CDR2 SYDVKM. The CDR3 contains 15 residues. Trimming removed 4 bases at V and 5 bases at J, with 17 bases between. The CDR3 bases are TGTGCCAGCAGTTGGGCCGGGACCGCCCGATATGGCTACACCTTC. Translating it yields CASSWAGTARYGYTF.

J is TRBJ1-3 and V is TRBV7-8, with D unclear. The CDR3 loop spans 15 amino acids. Germline lookup yields CDR1 SGHVS and CDR2 FQNEAQ. V shed 5 bases and J shed 0 bases, with 11 bases lying between them. CDR3 bases: TGTGCCAGCAGCCGAACCGACACCTCTGGAAACACCATATATTTT. Its translation: CASSRTDTSGNTIYF. Full variable domain (missing parts from reference TRBV7-8 and TRBJ1-3): GAGVSQSPRYKVAKRGQDVALRCDPISGHVSLFWYQQALGQGPEFLTYFQNEAQLDKSGLPSDRFFAERPEGSVSTLKIQRTQQEDSAVYLCASSRTDTSGNTIYFGEGSWLTVV.

The chain has TRBV10-1 and TRBJ2-5, with TRBD1 identical over 9 bases. The germline V gene encodes CDR1 WNHNN and CDR2 SYGVQD (reference sequence). The length of the CDR3 is 14 residues. V lost 3 bases and J lost 5; bases outside the gene matches: 4. The DNA of the CDR3 is TGCGCCAGCAGTGATACAGGGGGCCGGGAGACCCAGTACTTC. It is translated as CASSDTGGRETQYF.

The CDR3 spells CASSTLRYNEQFF. The CDR3 bases are TGTGCCAGTAGTACCCTGAGGTACAATGAGCAGTTCTTC. This chain links TRBV19 with TRBJ2-1; no clear D gene. Trimming stripped 4 bases from V and 4 bases from J, with 8 bases between. This CDR3 contains 13 residues. Germline-derived CDR1 and CDR2 are LNHDA and SQIVND (reference sequence).

The rearrangement joins TRBV11-2 to TRBJ2-3; 11 bases are a match to TRBD2. This CDR3 has 16 residues. CDR1 is SGHAT and CDR2 is FQNNGV in the germline V gene. V lost 10 bases to trimming and J lost 1 base; unmatched junction nucleotides: 10. CDR3 nucleotides: TGTGCCACCTCACTCCTAGCGGGAGGAGGCACAGATACGCAGTATTTT. Translating it yields CATSLLAGGGTDTQYF.

The rearrangement uses TRBV5-8 and TRBJ2-4, with D tentatively TRBD1 or TRBD2 (5 bases each). The length of the CDR3 is 16 residues. Germline values: CDR1 SGHTS, CDR2 YDEGEE. Between the trimmed V and J ends, which lost 0 bases and 3 bases, there was a span of 13 bases. The CDR3 protein is CASSLDLGTFKNIQYF. CDR3 sequence (DNA): TGTGCCAGCAGCTTGGACCTCGGGACCTTCAAAAACATTCAGTACTTC. The variable domain in full, completed from reference TRBV5-8 and TRBJ2-4, reads EAGVTQSPTHLIKTRGQQATLRCSPISGHTSVYWYQQALGLGLQFLLWYDEGEERNRGNFPPRFSGRQFPNYSSELNVNALELEDSALYLCASSLDLGTFKNIQYFGAGTRLSVL.

The J gene is TRBJ1-1, the V gene TRBV6-1, with D perhaps TRBD1 (5 bases). V was pared by 5 bases and J by 6 bases, with 16 bases between. Germline V CDR1 and CDR2: MNHNS, SASEGT. The CDR3 sequence is 14 residues long. CDR3 in amino acids: CASSPGGGGAEAFF. The CDR3 bases are TGTGCCAGCAGTCCCGGGGGGGGAGGGGCTGAAGCTTTCTTT.

V is TRBV7-2 and J is TRBJ2-4; D gene ambiguous. The V end lost 0 bases, the J end lost 0 bases, and 12 bases lay between the germline ends. CDR1 is SGHTA and CDR2 is FQGNSA in the germline V gene. The CDR3 runs to 17 residues. This CDR3 is CASSLAYSEVAKNIQYF. Here the CDR3 DNA reads TGTGCCAGCAGCTTAGCGTATTCCGAGGTAGCCAAAAACATTCAGTACTTC.

The chain combines TRBV29-1 with TRBJ1-2; the D is unclear. V dropped 4 bases and J dropped 5 bases, with 11 bases sitting between them. The germline V gene has CDR1 SQVTM and CDR2 ANQGSEA. This CDR3 contains 12 residues. CDR3 bases: TGCAGCGTTGCTCGGCAGGATTATGGCTACACCTTC. Amino acids: CSVARQDYGYTF.

The rearrangement joins TRBV27 to TRBJ2-1, with TRBD2 identical over 7 bases. The ends lost 4 bases at V and 10 bases at J; junction bases unmatched: 19. CDR1 and CDR2 (germline): MNHEY, SMNVEV (reference sequence). The CDR3 extends over 17 amino acids. The CDR3 spells CASSSPQSGTAFGEQFF. The CDR3 DNA follows: TGTGCCAGCAGTTCCCCACAGAGCGGGACGGCCTTTGGGGAGCAGTTCTTC.

The rearrangement uses TRBV11-2 and TRBJ2-1, with 11 bases aligning to TRBD2. The germline gives CDR1 SGHAT, CDR2 FQNNGV. There are 16 residues in the CDR3. V dropped 2 bases and J dropped 12; count of bases not matched to a gene: 12. The CDR3: CASSLYVTSGIRTQFF. In DNA form, the CDR3 reads TGTGCCAGCAGCTTATATGTGACTAGCGGGATAAGAACGCAGTTCTTC.

The rearrangement links TRBV7-2 to TRBJ2-3, with 7 bases that match TRBD2. V shed 1 base and J 2 bases; nucleotides not matched to a gene: 3. CDR3 length: 15 amino acids. Germline CDR1 SGHTA, CDR2 FQGNSA. For the CDR3, the DNA is TGTGCCAGCAGCTTAGTGCGGGAGACCACAGATACGCAGTATTTT. It yields the protein CASSLVRETTDTQYF.

The chain links TRBV30 to TRBJ1-1, with D possibly being TRBD1 (5 bases). The CDR3 totals 14 residues. V was pared by 3 bases and J by 4 bases, with 15 bases between. Per the germline V gene, CDR1 is GTSNPN and CDR2 is SVGIG (reference sequence). The CDR3 loop is CAWRNDAGGTEAFF. DNA of the CDR3: TGTGCCTGGAGGAACGACGCGGGGGGCACTGAAGCTTTCTTT.

The J gene is TRBJ2-2, the V gene TRBV9; D might be TRBD2 (5 bases). The germline V gene has CDR1 SGDLS and CDR2 YYNGEE. The CDR3 extends over 17 amino acids. V was pared by 0 bases and J by 0 bases, with 12 bases between. The CDR3 region has the DNA TGTGCCAGCAGCGTAGTGGCTAGCCATTCGAACACCGGGGAGCTGTTTTTT. It encodes CASSVVASHSNTGELFF.

The rearrangement uses TRBV27 and TRBJ2-7, with TRBD2 matching over 10 bases. Germline assignment: CDR1 MNHEY and CDR2 SMNVEV (reference sequence). The CDR3 runs to 15 residues. V shed 5 bases, J shed 1 base, and the junction held 5 bases outside the gene matches. CDR3 loop: CASSLAGVWSYEQYF. As DNA, the CDR3 is TGTGCCAGCAGTCTAGCGGGAGTATGGTCCTACGAGCAGTACTTC.

V usage is TRBV5-1 and J usage is TRBJ2-5; 12 bases agree with TRBD2. This CDR3 has 14 amino acids. V dropped 4 bases and J dropped 8; count of bases not matched to a gene: 6. CDR1 is SGHRS and CDR2 is YFSETQ in the germline V gene. The CDR3 coding sequence is TGCGCCAGCAGCGGGGGACTAGCGGGCGGAACCCAGTACTTC. Encoded protein: CASSGGLAGGTQYF. The full variable domain, its missing parts supplied by reference TRBV5-1 and TRBJ2-5, is KAGVTQTPRYLIKTRGQQVTLSCSPISGHRSVSWYQQTPGQGLQFLFEYFSETQRNKGNFPGRFSGRQFSNSRSEMNVSTLELGDSALYLCASSGGLAGGTQYFGPGTRLLVL.

The CDR3 DNA reads as TGTGCCTGGAGTGCGACAGCCGAGCAGTACTTC. Protein sequence: CAWSATAEQYF. This chain joins TRBV30 and TRBJ2-7; maybe TRBD1 (5 bases). V lost 1 base, J lost 6 bases, and 7 bases lay in between. This CDR3 region has 11 residues. CDR1 and CDR2 from the germline V gene are GTSNPN and SVGIG (reference sequence).

The chain couples TRBV19 to TRBJ2-1, with TRBD2 matching 9 bases. V gave up 1 base and J gave up 9 bases; unmatched junction bases: 4. CDR1 LNHDA and CDR2 SQIVND come from the germline V gene (reference sequence). The CDR3 totals 14 residues. In DNA form, the CDR3 reads TGTGCCAGTAGTATAGGAGGGACTAGCCTTGAGCAGTTCTTC. Its translation is CASSIGGTSLEQFF.

V and J are TRBV29-1 and TRBJ1-2; no firm D call. The CDR3 runs to 13 residues. CDR1 SQVTM and CDR2 ANQGSEA come from the germline V gene. Between the trimmed V and J ends, which lost 7 bases and 6 bases, there was a span of 18 bases. The CDR3 DNA is TGCAGCGCCCGCCGTCCAGAAGTAAATGGCTACACCTTC. It encodes CSARRPEVNGYTF. The variable domain in full, completed from reference TRBV29-1 and TRBJ1-2, reads SAVISQKPSRDICQRGTSLTIQCQVDSQVTMMFWYRQQPGQSLTLIATANQGSEATYESGFVIDKFPISRPNLTFSTLTVSNMSPEDSSIYLCSARRPEVNGYTFGSGTRLTVV.

The rearrangement links TRBV28 to TRBJ2-7; 10 nucleotides match TRBD1. This CDR3 is built from 15 residues. CDR1 MDHEN and CDR2 SYDVKM come from the germline V gene. V shed 6 bases and J 5 bases; nucleotides not matched to a gene: 10. The chain's CDR3 is CASRSTGTGEDEQYF. For the CDR3, the DNA is TGTGCCAGCAGGTCTACCGGGACAGGGGAAGACGAGCAGTACTTC. The full variable domain, rest sourced from reference TRBV28 and TRBJ2-7, is DVKVTQSSRYLVKRTGEKVFLECVQDMDHENMFWYRQDPGLGLRLIYFSYDVKMKEKGDIPEGYSVSREKKERFSLILESASTNQTSMYLCASRSTGTGEDEQYFGPGTRLTVT.

The chain links TRBV25-1 to TRBJ2-5; maybe TRBD2 (6 bases). The germline CDR1 and CDR2 sequences are MGHDK and SYGVNS. Between the trimmed V and J ends, which lost 4 bases and 5 bases, there was a span of 14 bases. This CDR3 comprises 14 residues. Written as DNA, the CDR3 is TGTGCCAGCAGTGGGGGGGAGGCGGTGGAGACCCAGTACTTC. It translates to CASSGGEAVETQYF.

The CDR3 loop reads CASSGWTGAGETQYF. The CDR3 region has the DNA TGTGCCAGCAGCGGGTGGACAGGCGCCGGGGAGACCCAGTACTTC. This sequence joins TRBV7-2 and TRBJ2-5; 7 nucleotides agree with TRBD1. J lost 5 bases, V lost 5 bases, and 11 bases had no gene match. Looked up from germline, CDR1 is SGHTA and CDR2 is FQGNSA. The CDR3 loop spans 15 amino acids.

The chain uses TRBV5-1 and TRBJ2-4, with TRBD1 matching over 9 bases. Germline CDR1 is SGHRS and CDR2 is YFSETQ. V lost 1 base to trimming and J lost 12 bases; unmatched junction nucleotides: 14. The CDR3 totals 16 residues. In DNA, the CDR3 is TGCGCCAGCAGCTTGAGTCCCACGGGACAGGGTTTAGCTCAGTACTTC. It specifies CASSLSPTGQGLAQYF.

This chain joins TRBV28 and TRBJ2-5; tentative D call: TRBD2 (6 bases). There are 13 residues in the CDR3. Per the germline V gene, CDR1 is MDHEN and CDR2 is SYDVKM. V was clipped by 4 bases and J by 6 bases, with 12 bases between them. CDR3 nucleotides: TGTGCCAGCAGTTCGACTAGTGTCAAGACCCAGTACTTC. It codes for CASSSTSVKTQYF. Drawing the rest from reference TRBV28 and TRBJ2-5, the complete variable domain is DVKVTQSSRYLVKRTGEKVFLECVQDMDHENMFWYRQDPGLGLRLIYFSYDVKMKEKGDIPEGYSVSREKKERFSLILESASTNQTSMYLCASSSTSVKTQYFGPGTRLLVL.

This chain uses TRBV7-2 with TRBJ1-5; D is unresolved. The CDR3 consists of 13 residues. Trimming removed 5 bases from V and 7 bases from J, with 12 bases in between. From germline, CDR1 is SGHTA and CDR2 FQGNSA. The CDR3 coding sequence is TGTGCCAGCAGCCTCGACGGGTTGCAGCCCCAGCATTTT. Translation gives CASSLDGLQPQHF.

The chain combines TRBV5-6 with TRBJ2-1; D gene ambiguous. The CDR3 length is 12 residues. Deletions cut 2 bases from V and 9 bases from J, with 9 bases between. The germline V gene has CDR1 SGHDT and CDR2 YYEEEE. The CDR3 loop reads CASSFPFGEQFF. In nucleotides, the CDR3 is TGTGCCAGCAGCTTCCCCTTCGGTGAGCAGTTCTTC.

This clone was found a few times. The CDR3 bases are TGTGCCATCAGTGGACAGGGGGCAAACACTGAAGCTTTCTTT. This encodes CAISGQGANTEAFF. This rearrangement joins TRBV10-3 to TRBJ1-1, with 10 bases matching TRBD1. Germline V gives CDR1 ENHRY, CDR2 SYGVKD. V lost 4 bases and J lost 2; bases outside the gene matches: 1. The length of the CDR3 is 14 residues.

The rearrangement links TRBV6-6 to TRBJ2-5; D is uncertain. Germline CDR1 reads MNHNY; CDR2 reads SVGAGI (reference sequence). V was pared by 7 bases and J by 7 bases, with 13 bases between. The CDR3 spans 12 residues. The CDR3 loop is CASNGFAWTQYF. The CDR3 DNA reads as TGTGCCAGCAACGGGTTCGCTTGGACCCAGTACTTC.

This clone was detected only once. The chain is built from TRBV12-5 and TRBJ2-2, with 11 bases fitting TRBD2. The CDR3 has 18 residues. The J segment lost 6 bases and the V segment lost 0 bases, leaving 9 bases of the junction unmatched. The germline CDR1 and CDR2 sequences are LGHNT and FRNRAP. The CDR3 is CASGLVGLAGGLPGELFF. The CDR3 DNA is TGTGCTAGTGGTTTGGTAGGGTTAGCGGGAGGGTTACCCGGGGAGCTGTTTTTT.